This record concerns one TCR beta chain sequence. The PCR employed 60 Vbeta primers together with 13 Jbeta primers. Authors' methods: Some 9.9 million shared chains were among about 80 million unique TCR beta chains counted in a later analysis. TCRdb keeps only in-frame clones here, not all; method: immunoSEQ multiplex PCR. That table gives V, J and clone size, and the DNA gave D and trimming. The sample contains roughly 170,000 clones, around 83% of which appear only once. The data were taken from a study of cytomegalovirus exposure and HLA in healthy donors. The CDR3 spans 12 residues. The ends lost 10 bases at V and 1 base at J; junction bases unmatched: 3. The germline V gene has CDR1 LGHNT and CDR2 FRNRAP.

The V gene is TRBV12-5, the J gene TRBJ2-5; 7 bases fit TRBD2. This sequence originates from a girl aged 2-15 years in good health and CMV-seropositive. The material sequenced was PBMCs. CDR3 DNA sequence: TGTGCTATCGGGGGGTCCCAAGAGACCCAGTACTTC. Protein product: CAIGGSQETQYF.